This TCR beta chain is drawn from a study of STAT5B mutations in CD4+ large granular lymphocyte leukemia. Of note for this clone: The target antigen is unknown.

Study observations and caveats: The CD4+ versus CD8+ T-LGLL clonality difference may reflect limited sample size. TRBV06-family usage was enriched in top patient clones (8/27) versus controls (2/35). Patient CD4-sorted repertoires looked more clonal than healthy CD4+ repertoires, even without putative leukemic clones.

Sequencing was at survey level. The method was immunoSEQ multiplex PCR; TCRdb's version includes in-frame clones alone and lacks a portion of them. The sample lists approximately 40,000 clones; about 81% were seen once. Trimming shortened V by 7 bases and J by 1 base, and 11 bases separated the two germline ends. CDR3 size: 14 residues. The germline CDR1 and CDR2 sequences are LNHDA and SQIVND (reference sequence). Sequencing was done on a sample of CD4+ T cells from blood buffy coats. The chain uses TRBV19 and TRBJ1-5; a weak D match, TRBD1 (6 bases). The sequence derives from a human donor in good health. The CDR3 sequence: CASTTQGSNQPQHF. The CDR3 nucleotides read TGTGCCAGTACTACACAGGGAAGCAATCAGCCCCAGCATTTT.